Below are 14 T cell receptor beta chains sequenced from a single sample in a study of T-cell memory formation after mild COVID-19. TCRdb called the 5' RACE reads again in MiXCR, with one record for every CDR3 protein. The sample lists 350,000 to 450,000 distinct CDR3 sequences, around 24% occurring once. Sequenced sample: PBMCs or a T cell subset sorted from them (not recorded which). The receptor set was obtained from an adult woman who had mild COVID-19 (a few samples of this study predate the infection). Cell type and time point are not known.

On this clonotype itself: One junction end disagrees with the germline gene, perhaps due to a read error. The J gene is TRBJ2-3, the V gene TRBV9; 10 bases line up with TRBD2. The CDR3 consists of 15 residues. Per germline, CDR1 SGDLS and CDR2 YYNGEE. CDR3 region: CASNVAGGSTDTQYF. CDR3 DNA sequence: TGTGCCAGCAACGTAGCGGGGGGCAGCACAGATACGCAGTATTTT.

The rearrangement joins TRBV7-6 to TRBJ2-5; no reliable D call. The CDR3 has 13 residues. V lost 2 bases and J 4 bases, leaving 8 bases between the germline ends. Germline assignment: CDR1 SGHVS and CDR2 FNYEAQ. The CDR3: CASSLNMGETQYF. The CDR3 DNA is TGTGCCAGCAGCTTAAATATGGGAGAGACCCAGTACTTC. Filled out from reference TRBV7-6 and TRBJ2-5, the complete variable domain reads GAGVSQSPRYKVTKRGQDVALRCDPISGHVSLYWYRQALGQGPEFLTYFNYEAQQDKSGLPNDRFSAERPEGSISTLTIQRTEQRDSAMYRCASSLNMGETQYFGPGTRLLVL.

CDR3 nucleotide sequence: TGCGCCAGCAGCCAAGATTGGACAGGACGGAACACTGAAGCTTTCTTT. It codes for CASSQDWTGRNTEAFF. This chain links TRBV4-3 with TRBJ1-1; 7 bases map to TRBD1. There are 16 residues in the CDR3. Germline V gene sequence: CDR1 LGHNA, CDR2 YSLEER. V lost 0 bases and J lost 1; bases outside the gene matches: 5.

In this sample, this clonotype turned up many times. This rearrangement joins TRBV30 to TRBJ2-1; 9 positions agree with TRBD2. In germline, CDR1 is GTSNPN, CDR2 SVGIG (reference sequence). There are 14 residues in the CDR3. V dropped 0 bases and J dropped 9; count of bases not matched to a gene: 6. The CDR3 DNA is TGTGCCTGGAGTGTAAGGCGGGAGGGCACTGAGCAGTTCTTC. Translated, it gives CAWSVRREGTEQFF.

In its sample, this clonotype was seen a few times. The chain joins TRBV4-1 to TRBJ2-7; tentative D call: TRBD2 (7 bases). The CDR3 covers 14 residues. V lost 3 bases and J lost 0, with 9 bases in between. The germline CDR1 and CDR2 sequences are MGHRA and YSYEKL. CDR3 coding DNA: TGCGCCAGCAGCCAGGGGGGGCCCTCCTACGAGCAGTACTTC. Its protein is CASSQGGPSYEQYF.

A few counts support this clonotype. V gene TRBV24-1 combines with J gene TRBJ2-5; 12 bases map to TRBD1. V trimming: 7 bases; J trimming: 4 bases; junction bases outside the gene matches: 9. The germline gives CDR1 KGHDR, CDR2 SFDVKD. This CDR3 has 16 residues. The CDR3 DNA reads TGTGCCACCAGAGCGGGACAGGGGGCTTTCGGAGAGACCCAGTACTTC. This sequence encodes CATRAGQGAFGETQYF.

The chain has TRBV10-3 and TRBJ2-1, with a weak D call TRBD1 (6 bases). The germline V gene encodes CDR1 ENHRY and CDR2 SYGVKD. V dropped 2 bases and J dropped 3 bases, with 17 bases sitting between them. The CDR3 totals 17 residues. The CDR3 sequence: CAISEPRDKDFYNEQFF. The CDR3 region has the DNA TGTGCCATCAGTGAGCCCCGGGACAAGGACTTCTACAATGAGCAGTTCTTC.

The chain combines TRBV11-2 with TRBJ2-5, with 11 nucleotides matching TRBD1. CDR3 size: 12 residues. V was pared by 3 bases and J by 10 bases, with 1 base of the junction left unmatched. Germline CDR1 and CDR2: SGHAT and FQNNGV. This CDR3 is CASSLGTGGQYF. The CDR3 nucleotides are TGTGCCAGCAGCTTGGGGACAGGGGGCCAGTACTTC.

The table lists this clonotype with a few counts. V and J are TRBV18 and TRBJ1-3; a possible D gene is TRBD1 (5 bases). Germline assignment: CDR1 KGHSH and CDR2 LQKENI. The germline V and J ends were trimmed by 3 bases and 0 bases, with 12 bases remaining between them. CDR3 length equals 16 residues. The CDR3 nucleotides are TGTGCCAGCTCACCCCTTGGCAGGGACTCTGGAAACACCATATATTTT. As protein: CASSPLGRDSGNTIYF.

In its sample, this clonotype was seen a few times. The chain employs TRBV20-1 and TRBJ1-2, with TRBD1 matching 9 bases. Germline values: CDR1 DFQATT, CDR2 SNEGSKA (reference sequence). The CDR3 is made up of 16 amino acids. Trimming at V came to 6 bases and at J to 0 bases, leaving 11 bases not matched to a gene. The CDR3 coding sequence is TGCAGTGCCCGACCGGGACAGGGTCTCGCTAACTATGGCTACACCTTC. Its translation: CSARPGQGLANYGYTF.

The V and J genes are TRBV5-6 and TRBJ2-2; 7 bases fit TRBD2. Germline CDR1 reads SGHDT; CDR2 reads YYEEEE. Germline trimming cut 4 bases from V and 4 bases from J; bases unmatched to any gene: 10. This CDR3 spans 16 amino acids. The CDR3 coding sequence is TGTGCCAGCAGCGCCCACGGGGGGATAGTCACCGGGGAGCTGTTTTTT. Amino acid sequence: CASSAHGGIVTGELFF.

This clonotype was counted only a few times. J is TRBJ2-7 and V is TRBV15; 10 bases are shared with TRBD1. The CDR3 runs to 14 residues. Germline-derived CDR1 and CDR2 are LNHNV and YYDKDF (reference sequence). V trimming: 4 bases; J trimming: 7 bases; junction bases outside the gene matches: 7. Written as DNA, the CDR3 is TGTGCCACCAGCACAGGGACAGGGGTCGGGGAGCAGTACTTC. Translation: CATSTGTGVGEQYF.

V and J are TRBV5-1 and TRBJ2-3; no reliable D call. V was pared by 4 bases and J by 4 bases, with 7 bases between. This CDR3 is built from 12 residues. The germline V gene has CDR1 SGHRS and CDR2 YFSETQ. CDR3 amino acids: CASSPIADTQYF. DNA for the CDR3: TGCGCCAGCAGCCCGATAGCAGATACGCAGTATTTT.

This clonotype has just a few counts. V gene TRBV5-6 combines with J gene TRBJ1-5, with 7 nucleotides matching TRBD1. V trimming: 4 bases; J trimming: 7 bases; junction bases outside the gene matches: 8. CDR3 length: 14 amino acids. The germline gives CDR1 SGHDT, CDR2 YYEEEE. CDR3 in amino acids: CASSRRGLLQPQHF. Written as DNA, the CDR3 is TGTGCCAGCAGCCGGAGGGGGCTCCTACAGCCCCAGCATTTT.